The rows below give T cell receptor beta chains drawn from one sample of a study of spatial heterogeneity in lung cancer. MiXCR, applied by TCRdb to the 5' RACE reads, yields one record per CDR3 protein. This sample carries under 3,000 distinct CDR3 sequences, around 14% of them seen once, and the ten largest clones take approximately 54%. This specimen consisted of PBMCs, obtained at surgery. These receptors were obtained from a male donor with early-stage non-small cell lung cancer. Both conserved end residues are part of each CDR3. Fields, in order: J gene, CDR3 length, V gene, D gene, clone size, CDR3 protein, CDR3 DNA. The D gene is left open where the match is weak. Expanded clones get a size class; other rows say once, few or many, or leave the size out.

>TRBJ2-7|13|TRBV29-1|TRBD1|medium-sized
CSGRTGENYEQYF
TGCAGCGGCCGGACAGGGGAGAATTACGAGCAGTACTTC
>TRBJ2-2|15|TRBV15|TRBD1|.
CATSRGTGLTGELFF
TGTGCCACCAGCAGAGGGACAGGGCTGACCGGGGAGCTGTTTTTT
>TRBJ2-5|13|TRBV5-5|.|many
CASSQRTQETQYF
TGTGCCAGCAGCCAAAGGACACAAGAGACCCAGTACTTC
>TRBJ1-1|15|TRBV9|.|once
CASSGPIGVNTEAFF
TGTGCCAGCAGCGGCCCTATCGGGGTGAACACTGAAGCTTTCTTT
>TRBJ2-5|15|TRBV7-6|TRBD2|.
CASSFILGEGATQYF
TGTGCCAGCAGCTTCATACTAGGGGAGGGAGCGACCCAGTACTTC
>TRBJ1-1|12|TRBV30|.|medium-sized
CAWEPLGTEAFF
TGTGCCTGGGAACCCCTCGGGACTGAAGCTTTCTTT
>TRBJ2-3|16|TRBV12-3/TRBV12-4|.|many
CASSFLGGGRTDTQYF
TGTGCCAGCAGTTTTTTGGGAGGGGGTCGGACAGATACGCAGTATTTT
>TRBJ1-5|14|TRBV6-2/TRBV6-3|.|few
CASSRGRSNQPQHF
TGTGCCAGCAGCAGGGGACGGAGCAATCAGCCCCAGCATTTT
>TRBJ2-1|15|TRBV5-4|.|many
CASSLGQGGYNEQFF
TGTGCCAGCAGCTTGGGTCAGGGGGGGTACAATGAGCAGTTCTTC
>TRBJ2-3|16|TRBV14|TRBD2|.
CASSQLSSGGPDTQYF
TGTGCCAGCAGCCAACTTTCTAGCGGGGGCCCAGATACGCAGTATTTT
>TRBJ1-1|14|TRBV7-9|TRBD1|.
CASSSGQGITEAFF
TGTGCCAGCAGCTCGGGACAGGGCATCACTGAAGCTTTCTTT
>TRBJ2-7|13|TRBV20-1|TRBD2|medium-sized
CSAVGLAGYEQYF
TGCAGTGCCGTGGGACTAGCGGGCTACGAGCAGTACTTC
>TRBJ2-1|13|TRBV7-3|.|large
CASSLTSYNEQFF
TGTGCCAGCAGCTTAACCTCCTACAATGAGCAGTTCTTC
>TRBJ2-5|13|TRBV10-3|.|few
CAISSSLMETQYF
TGTGCCATCAGTTCCTCCTTGATGGAGACCCAGTACTTC
>TRBJ1-6|15|TRBV14|.|medium-sized
CASSPSGGAHSPLHF
TGTGCCAGCAGCCCCTCCGGGGGGGCGCATTCACCCCTCCACTTT
>TRBJ2-3|16|TRBV12-3/TRBV12-4|.|medium-sized
CASSLRREQSTDTQYF
TGTGCCAGCAGTTTGAGGAGGGAACAGAGCACAGATACGCAGTATTTT
>TRBJ2-1|14|TRBV7-6|.|.
CASSLGLLTGEQFF
TGTGCCAGCAGCTTAGGCCTTCTGACCGGTGAGCAGTTCTTC
>TRBJ2-7|14|TRBV9|.|.
CASNFGDTSYEQYF
TGTGCCAGCAATTTTGGGGACACATCCTACGAGCAGTACTTC
>TRBJ2-7|16|TRBV4-1|TRBD2|many
CASKESLAGDAVEQYF
TGCGCCAGCAAGGAGAGTCTAGCGGGAGACGCGGTCGAGCAGTACTTC
>TRBJ2-7|14|TRBV11-2|.|large
CASSLQGFPIEQYF
TGTGCCAGCAGCTTACAGGGATTCCCCATCGAGCAGTACTTC
>TRBJ1-5|16|TRBV6-6|TRBD1|many
CASSYTGGASNQPQHF
TGTGCCAGCAGTTACACAGGGGGCGCGTCGAATCAGCCCCAGCATTTT
>TRBJ2-1|15|TRBV28|TRBD2|.
CASSSSGKPSLGQFF
TGTGCCAGCAGTTCTAGCGGAAAGCCCTCTTTGGGGCAGTTCTTC
>TRBJ2-1|16|TRBV6-2/TRBV6-3|TRBD2|many
CASSYGTSGRQGEQFF
TGTGCCAGCAGTTACGGGACTAGCGGGAGGCAGGGTGAGCAGTTCTTC
>TRBJ2-1|18|TRBV23-1|.|medium-sized
CASSRLRRRRSSYNEQFF
TGCGCCAGCAGTCGATTAAGACGGAGAAGGAGCTCCTACAATGAGCAGTTCTTC